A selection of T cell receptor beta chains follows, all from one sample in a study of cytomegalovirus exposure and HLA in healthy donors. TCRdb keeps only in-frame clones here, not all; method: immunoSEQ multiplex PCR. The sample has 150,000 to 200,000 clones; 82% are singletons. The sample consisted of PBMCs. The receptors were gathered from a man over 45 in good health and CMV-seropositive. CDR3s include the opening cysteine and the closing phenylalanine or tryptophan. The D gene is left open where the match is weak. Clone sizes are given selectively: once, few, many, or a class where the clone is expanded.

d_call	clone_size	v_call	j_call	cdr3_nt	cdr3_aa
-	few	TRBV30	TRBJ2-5	TGTGCGCACGGACAAGGAGAGACCCAGTACTTC	CAHGQGETQYF
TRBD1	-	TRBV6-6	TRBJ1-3	TGTGCCAGCCAACAGGGGCCCGGAAACACCATATATTTT	CASQQGPGNTIYF
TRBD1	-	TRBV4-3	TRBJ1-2	TGCGCCAGCAGCCAAGCCTTAACAGGGGCAATTAACTATGGCTACACCTTC	CASSQALTGAINYGYTF
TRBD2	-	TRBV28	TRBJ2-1	TGTGCCAGCAGTTTTAGCGGGCCTCCTTTTTCTGAGCAGTTCTTC	CASSFSGPPFSEQFF
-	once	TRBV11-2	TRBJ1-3	TGTGCCAGCAGCTACGCCGGGACTGGAAACACCATATATTTT	CASSYAGTGNTIYF
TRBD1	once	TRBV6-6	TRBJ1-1	TGTGCCAGCAGTTACATCCAGGGGGCAGACACTGAAGCTTTCTTT	CASSYIQGADTEAFF
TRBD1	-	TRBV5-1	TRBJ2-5	TGCGCCAGCAGCCCTACAGGGGGCGGAGAGGAGACCCAGTACTTC	CASSPTGGGEETQYF
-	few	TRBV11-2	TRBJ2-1	TGTGCCAGCAGTTCAATAATACGGGTCTCCTACAATGAGCAGTTCTTC	CASSSIIRVSYNEQFF
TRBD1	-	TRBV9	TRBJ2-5	TGTGCCAGCAGCTTGGGACAGGGATGGATAGAGACCCAGTACTTC	CASSLGQGWIETQYF
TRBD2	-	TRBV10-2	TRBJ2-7	TGCGCCAGCAGTGAGGTACCGGGACTACATACCTACGAGCAGTACTTC	CASSEVPGLHTYEQYF
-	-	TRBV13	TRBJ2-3	TGTGCCAGCAGCTTTACAGGTGGCACAGATACGCAGTATTTT	CASSFTGGTDTQYF
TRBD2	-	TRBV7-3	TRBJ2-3	TGTGCCAGCAGCTCGGGACTAGCGGGGGCGGCAGATACGCAGTATTTT	CASSSGLAGAADTQYF
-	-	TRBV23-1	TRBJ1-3	TGCGCCAGCAGTCGCCGAAATTCTATCCTCTCCTCTGGAAACACCATATATTTT	CASSRRNSILSSGNTIYF
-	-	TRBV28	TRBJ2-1	TGTGCCAGCAGCCGGTCGAGTGAGCAGTTCTTC	CASSRSSEQFF
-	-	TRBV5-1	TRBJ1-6	TGCGCCAGCAGCTTGGCCAATAGGGGTCCACCCCTCCACTTT	CASSLANRGPPLHF
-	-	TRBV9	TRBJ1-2	TGTGCCAGCAGCTCTTCAGGGAATGGCTACACCTTC	CASSSSGNGYTF
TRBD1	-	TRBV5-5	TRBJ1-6	TGTGCCAGCAGCCGCGGACAGGGTTGGTCACCCCTCCACTTT	CASSRGQGWSPLHF